These 2 T cell receptor beta chains were all obtained from the same sample, sequenced in a study of beta chain features in type 1 diabetes. Whole-study results and caveats: Significant though moderate, a shortening of TCRB CDR3s appeared in all four CD4+ subsets of Type 1 diabetes patients.

The antigens these receptors bind are not known. Expressed TCRB transcripts were sequenced because the isolated RNA had all been reverse transcribed beforehand. Data came from immunoSEQ multiplex PCR; TCRdb stores just in-frame clones and leaves some out. The repertoire holds under 150,000 clones, with roughly 10% as singletons. Sequenced sample: central memory CD4+ T cells from blood. These TCRs come from a young man with type 1 diabetes.

About this clone: This sample also contains other DNA sequences that code for the same CDR3. The CDR3: CASSLGQQETQYF. The CDR3 DNA follows: TGCGCCAGCAGCTTGGGACAACAAGAGACCCAGTACTTC. The V and J genes are TRBV5-1 and TRBJ2-5, with D uncertain. This CDR3 has 13 amino acids. Trimming took 0 bases from V and 2 from J, leaving 5 bases between them. Germline V gene data show CDR1 as SGHRS and CDR2 as YFSETQ.

The chain recombines TRBV18 with TRBJ1-1; 7 nucleotides match TRBD1. Germline CDR1 KGHSH, CDR2 LQKENI. This CDR3 has 13 residues. The ends lost 3 bases at V and 3 bases at J; junction bases unmatched: 1. The CDR3 loop is CASSPRGDTEAFF. CDR3 DNA sequence: TGTGCCAGCTCACCCAGGGGGGACACTGAAGCTTTCTTT. Looking up the rest from reference TRBV18 and TRBJ1-1 gives the full variable domain: NAGVMQNPRHLVRRRGQEARLRCSPMKGHSHVYWYRQLPEEGLKFMVYLQKENIIDESGMPKERFSAEFPKEGPSILRIQQVVRGDSAAYFCASSPRGDTEAFFGQGTRLTVV.